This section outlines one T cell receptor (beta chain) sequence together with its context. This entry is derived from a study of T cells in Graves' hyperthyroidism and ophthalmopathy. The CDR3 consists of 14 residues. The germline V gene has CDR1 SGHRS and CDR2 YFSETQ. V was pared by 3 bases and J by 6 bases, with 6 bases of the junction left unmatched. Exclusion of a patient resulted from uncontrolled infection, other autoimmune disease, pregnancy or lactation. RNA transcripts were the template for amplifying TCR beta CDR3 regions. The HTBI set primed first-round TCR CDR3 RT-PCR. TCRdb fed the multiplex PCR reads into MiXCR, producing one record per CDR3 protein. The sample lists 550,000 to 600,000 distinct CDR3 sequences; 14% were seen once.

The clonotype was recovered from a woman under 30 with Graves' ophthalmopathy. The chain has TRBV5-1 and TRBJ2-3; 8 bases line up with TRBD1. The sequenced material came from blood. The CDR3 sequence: CASSSQGAGDTQYF. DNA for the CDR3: TGCGCCAGCAGCTCGCAGGGGGCGGGGGATACGCAGTATTTT. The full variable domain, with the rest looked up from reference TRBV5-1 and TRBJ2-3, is KAGVTQTPRYLIKTRGQQVTLSCSPISGHRSVSWYQQTPGQGLQFLFEYFSETQRNKGNFPGRFSGRQFSNSRSEMNVSTLELGDSALYLCASSSQGAGDTQYFGPGTRLTVL.